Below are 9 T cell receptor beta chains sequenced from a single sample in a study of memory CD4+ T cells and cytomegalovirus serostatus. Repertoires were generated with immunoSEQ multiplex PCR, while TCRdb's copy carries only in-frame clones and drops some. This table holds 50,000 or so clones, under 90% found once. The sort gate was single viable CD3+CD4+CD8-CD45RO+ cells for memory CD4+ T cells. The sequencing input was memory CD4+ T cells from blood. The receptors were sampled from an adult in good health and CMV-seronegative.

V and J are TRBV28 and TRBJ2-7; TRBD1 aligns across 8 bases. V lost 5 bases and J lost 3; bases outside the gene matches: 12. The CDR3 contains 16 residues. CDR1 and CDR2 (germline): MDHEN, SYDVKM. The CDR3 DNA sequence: TGTGCCAGCAGTCCTCCCACCGGGACAGGCTTCTACGAGCAGTACTTC. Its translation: CASSPPTGTGFYEQYF.

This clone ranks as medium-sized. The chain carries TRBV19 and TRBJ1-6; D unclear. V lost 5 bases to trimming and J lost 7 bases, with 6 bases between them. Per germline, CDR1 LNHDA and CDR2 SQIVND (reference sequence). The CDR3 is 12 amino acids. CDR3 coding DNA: TGTGCCAGTAGTGGGGTCAATTCACCCCTCCACTTT. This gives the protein CASSGVNSPLHF. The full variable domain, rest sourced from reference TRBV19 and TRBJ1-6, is DGGITQSPKYLFRKEGQNVTLSCEQNLNHDAMYWYRQDPGQGLRLIYYSQIVNDFQKGDIAEGYSVSREKKESFPLTVTSAQKNPTAFYLCASSGVNSPLHFGNGTRLTVT.

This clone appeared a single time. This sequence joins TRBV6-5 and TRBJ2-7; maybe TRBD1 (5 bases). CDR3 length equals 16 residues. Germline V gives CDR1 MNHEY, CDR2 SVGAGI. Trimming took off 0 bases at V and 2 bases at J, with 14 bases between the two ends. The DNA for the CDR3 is TGTGCCAGCAGTTACTCTGTTAACTCAGGGACCTACGAGCAGTACTTC. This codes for CASSYSVNSGTYEQYF.

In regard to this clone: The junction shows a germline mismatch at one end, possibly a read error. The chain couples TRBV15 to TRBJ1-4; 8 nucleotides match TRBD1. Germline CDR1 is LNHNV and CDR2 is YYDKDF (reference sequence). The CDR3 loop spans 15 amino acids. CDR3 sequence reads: CGTGQGESLYEKLFF. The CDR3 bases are TGCGGAACTGGACAGGGAGAATCCCTTTATGAAAAACTGTTTTTT.

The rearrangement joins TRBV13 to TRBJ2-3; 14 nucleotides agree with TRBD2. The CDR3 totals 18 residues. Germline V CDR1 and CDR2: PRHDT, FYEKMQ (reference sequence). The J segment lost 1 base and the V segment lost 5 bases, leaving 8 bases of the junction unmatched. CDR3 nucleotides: TGTGCCAGCAGCCCCGGACTAGCGGGGGGCCCTCGCACAGATACGCAGTATTTT. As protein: CASSPGLAGGPRTDTQYF.

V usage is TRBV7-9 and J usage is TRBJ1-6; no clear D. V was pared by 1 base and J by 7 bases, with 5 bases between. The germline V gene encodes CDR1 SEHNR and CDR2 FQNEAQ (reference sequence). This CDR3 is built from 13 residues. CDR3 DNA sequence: TGTGCCAGCAGCTTAGTGGGAAATTCACCCCTCCACTTT. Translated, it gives CASSLVGNSPLHF.

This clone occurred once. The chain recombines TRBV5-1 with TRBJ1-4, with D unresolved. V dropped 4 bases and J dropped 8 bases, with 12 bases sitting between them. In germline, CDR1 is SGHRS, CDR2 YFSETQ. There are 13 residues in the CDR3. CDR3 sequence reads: CASSGGGGEKLFF. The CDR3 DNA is TGCGCCAGCAGCGGTGGAGGTGGAGAAAAACTGTTTTTT.

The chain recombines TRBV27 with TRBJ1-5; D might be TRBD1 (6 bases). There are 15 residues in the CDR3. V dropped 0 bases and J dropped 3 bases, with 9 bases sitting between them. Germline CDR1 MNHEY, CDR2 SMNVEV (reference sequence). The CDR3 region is CASSLSRGDNQPQHF. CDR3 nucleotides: TGTGCCAGCAGTTTATCCAGGGGTGACAATCAGCCCCAGCATTTT.

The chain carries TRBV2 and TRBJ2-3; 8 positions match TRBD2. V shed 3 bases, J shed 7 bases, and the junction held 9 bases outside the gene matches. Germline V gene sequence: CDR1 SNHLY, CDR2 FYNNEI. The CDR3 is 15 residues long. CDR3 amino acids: CASSELAGGKYTQYF. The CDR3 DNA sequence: TGTGCCAGCAGTGAGCTGGCGGGGGGCAAGTATACGCAGTATTTT.